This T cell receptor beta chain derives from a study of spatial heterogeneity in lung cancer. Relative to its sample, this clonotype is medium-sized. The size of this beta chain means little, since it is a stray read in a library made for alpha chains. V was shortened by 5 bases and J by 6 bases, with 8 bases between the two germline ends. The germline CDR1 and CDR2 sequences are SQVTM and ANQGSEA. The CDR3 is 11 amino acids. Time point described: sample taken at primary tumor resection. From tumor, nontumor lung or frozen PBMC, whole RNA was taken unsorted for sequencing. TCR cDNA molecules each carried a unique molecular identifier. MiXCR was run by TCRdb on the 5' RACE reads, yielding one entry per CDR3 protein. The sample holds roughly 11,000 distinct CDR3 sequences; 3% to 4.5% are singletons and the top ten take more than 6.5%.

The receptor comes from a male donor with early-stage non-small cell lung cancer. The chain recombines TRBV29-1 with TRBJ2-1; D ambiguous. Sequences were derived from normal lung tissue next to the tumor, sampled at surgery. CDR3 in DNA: TGCAGCGTTCGCCTCACCAATGAGCAGTTCTTC. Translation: CSVRLTNEQFF.